Each of the 21 T cell receptor beta chains below was sequenced from the same sample in a study of identical twins. One entry per CDR3 protein results from TCRdb running MiXCR on the 5' RACE reads. This sample has under 250,000 distinct CDR3 sequences, with around 10% found just once. The sequencing sample was made of memory (CD45RO+) T cells sorted from blood. Receptors originate from a woman younger than 30 in good health.

V usage is TRBV2 and J usage is TRBJ2-5; tentatively, D is TRBD1 (6 bases). The CDR3 runs to 12 residues. CDR1 and CDR2 from the germline V gene are SNHLY and FYNNEI. Trimming left V 7 bases short and J 0 bases short, with 6 bases between. CDR3 sequence reads: CASNRDQETQYF. The CDR3 DNA sequence: TGTGCCAGCAACAGGGACCAAGAGACCCAGTACTTC.

This rearrangement joins TRBV7-6 to TRBJ1-2; D might be TRBD1 (5 bases). This CDR3 is 12 amino acids long. V was pared by 5 bases and J by 7 bases, with 11 bases between. CDR1 is SGHVS and CDR2 is FNYEAQ in the germline V gene. This CDR3 reads CASSAGTLGYTF. The CDR3 DNA sequence: TGTGCCAGCAGCGCCGGGACCCTTGGCTACACCTTC.

This clonotype appeared many times. The V gene is TRBV24-1, the J gene TRBJ1-5; D gene uncertain. The ends were cut back, 0 bases at V and 1 base at J, with 0 bases in the middle. Germline-derived CDR1 and CDR2 are KGHDR and SFDVKD. The CDR3 loop spans 13 amino acids. For the CDR3, the DNA is TGTGCCACCAGTGATTTGAGCAATCAGCCCCAGCATTTT. It is translated as CATSDLSNQPQHF.

This clonotype has just a few counts. The J gene is TRBJ2-6, the V gene TRBV14; D is unresolved. Trimming removed 1 base at V and 0 bases at J, with 10 bases between. The germline V gene encodes CDR1 SGHDN and CDR2 FVKESK. This CDR3 has 17 residues. CDR3 loop: CASSQVGITSGANVLTF. The DNA for the CDR3 is TGTGCCAGCAGCCAAGTTGGGATCACCTCTGGGGCCAACGTCCTGACTTTC.

The V and J genes are TRBV19 and TRBJ2-1, with 11 bases fitting TRBD2. Trimming cost V 8 bases and J 4 bases; bases outside gene matches: 7. Per germline, CDR1 LNHDA and CDR2 SQIVND (reference sequence). The CDR3 loop spans 15 amino acids. CDR3 nucleotides: TGTGCCAGTGTCCCTAGCGGGAGGAAGTACAATGAGCAGTTCTTC. Translating it yields CASVPSGRKYNEQFF.

For the CDR3, the DNA is TGCAGCGTTGTACTTATCTATGGCTACACCTTC. Protein product: CSVVLIYGYTF. The chain recombines TRBV29-1 with TRBJ1-2; D remains unclear. The CDR3 totals 11 residues. From germline, CDR1 is SQVTM and CDR2 ANQGSEA. The V gene lost 4 bases and the J gene lost 4 bases, with 7 bases spanning the gap.

In its sample, this clonotype was seen a few times. This chain uses TRBV7-2 with TRBJ1-3; D unresolved. V lost 5 bases and J 0 bases, leaving 8 bases between the germline ends. CDR3 size: 14 residues. Per germline, CDR1 SGHTA and CDR2 FQGNSA. As DNA, the CDR3 is TGTGCCAGCAGCACGGCGAGCTCTGGAAACACCATATATTTT. Amino acid sequence: CASSTASSGNTIYF.

This clonotype was seen a few times. The chain joins TRBV6-2 or TRBV6-3 to TRBJ2-1; 13 bases fit TRBD2. CDR1 and CDR2 (germline): MNHEY, SVGEGT. This CDR3 is built from 16 residues. The V segment lost 5 bases and the J segment 10 bases; nucleotides outside the gene matches: 11. CDR3 amino acids: CASSPQRTSGSPEQFF. DNA of the CDR3: TGTGCCAGCAGTCCCCAGCGGACTAGCGGGAGCCCCGAGCAGTTCTTC.

This clonotype is a singleton in its sample. The rearrangement links TRBV9 to TRBJ2-2; D call uncertain. The germline CDR1 and CDR2 sequences are SGDLS and YYNGEE. V lost 3 bases and J lost 4, with 13 bases in between. This CDR3 comprises 15 residues. The CDR3 DNA sequence: TGTGCCAGCAGCGCATTGAGTGGCGGCACCGGGGAGCTGTTTTTT. It encodes CASSALSGGTGELFF.

This clonotype came up many times. The chain employs TRBV12-3 or TRBV12-4 and TRBJ2-2, with TRBD1 matching over 9 bases. This CDR3 region has 16 residues. Trimming cost V 6 bases and J 0 bases; bases outside gene matches: 5. The CDR3 DNA follows: TGTGCCAGCAGCCCGGACAGGGGATCGAACACCGGGGAGCTGTTTTTT. Amino acid sequence: CASSPDRGSNTGELFF.

Only a few counts were recorded for this clonotype. The chain couples TRBV5-1 to TRBJ1-4; the D gene is possibly TRBD1 (5 bases). The ends were cut back, 1 base at V and 8 bases at J, with 12 bases in the middle. The CDR3 has 14 amino acids. The germline gives CDR1 SGHRS, CDR2 YFSETQ. Here the CDR3 reads CASSLSGPGEKLFF. CDR3 coding DNA: TGCGCCAGCAGCTTGTCGGGGCCGGGCGAAAAACTGTTTTTT.

This clonotype was observed at least ten times. J is TRBJ2-1 and V is TRBV6-1; TRBD2 might be the D (6 bases). Germline V gene data show CDR1 as MNHNS and CDR2 as SASEGT. Trimming pared 5 bases from V and 5 bases from J, leaving 19 bases between. The CDR3 sequence is 16 residues long. The CDR3 is CASSQTIAETHNEQFF. The DNA of the CDR3 is TGTGCCAGCAGTCAAACGATAGCGGAAACTCACAATGAGCAGTTCTTC.

This clonotype was observed at least ten times. The chain has TRBV7-2 and TRBJ1-4; 9 bases agree with TRBD1. CDR1 is SGHTA and CDR2 is FQGNSA in the germline V gene. J lost 7 bases, V lost 1 base, and 4 bases had no gene match. The CDR3 has 15 amino acids. CDR3 amino acids: CASSLVGQGGEKLFF. The CDR3 DNA follows: TGTGCCAGCAGCTTAGTGGGACAGGGTGGTGAAAAACTGTTTTTT. Full variable domain (remainder filled in from reference TRBV7-2 and TRBJ1-4): GAGVSQSPSNKVTEKGKDVELRCDPISGHTALYWYRQSLGQGLEFLIYFQGNSAPDKSGLPSDRFSAERTGGSVSTLTIQRTQQEDSAVYLCASSLVGQGGEKLFFGSGTQLSVL.

In this sample, this clonotype turned up many times. The chain joins TRBV18 to TRBJ1-2, with D possibly TRBD1 on 5 matching bases. This CDR3 has 14 residues. V lost 0 bases to trimming and J lost 2 bases, with 7 bases between them. CDR1 and CDR2 from the germline V gene are KGHSH and LQKENI. The CDR3 protein is CASSPPGPNYGYTF. In DNA form, the CDR3 reads TGTGCCAGCTCACCACCGGGACCGAACTATGGCTACACCTTC.

The rearrangement links TRBV10-3 to TRBJ1-2; 9 bases align to TRBD1. Trimming cost V 10 bases and J 7 bases; bases outside gene matches: 4. The CDR3 contains 11 residues. Looked up from germline, CDR1 is ENHRY and CDR2 is SYGVKD. This CDR3 reads CATGTGSGYTF. The DNA of the CDR3 is TGTGCCACCGGGACAGGGTCTGGCTACACCTTC.

The V gene is TRBV20-1, the J gene TRBJ1-1, with a tentative D call TRBD1 (6 bases). CDR3 length: 14 residues. V was cut by 5 bases and J by 4 bases, with 17 bases left in between. Germline V CDR1 and CDR2: DFQATT, SNEGSKA (reference sequence). The CDR3 DNA sequence: TGCAGTGCTGGCCTTGGGGGCTTCGCCACTGAAGCTTTCTTT. The encoded protein is CSAGLGGFATEAFF.

This clonotype was counted between two and nine times. CDR3 bases: TGTGCCTGGAGTGTGCTAGACTACGGGGAGACCCAGTACTTC. Encoded protein: CAWSVLDYGETQYF. The chain is built from TRBV30 and TRBJ2-5; D is perhaps TRBD2 (5 bases). CDR1 and CDR2 (germline): GTSNPN, SVGIG (reference sequence). The V gene lost 0 bases and the J gene lost 5 bases, with 13 bases spanning the gap. The CDR3 runs 14 residues.

Here the CDR3 reads CASSLEAGHGQFF. As DNA, the CDR3 is TGTGCCAGCAGCTTAGAGGCGGGACATGGGCAGTTCTTC. The gene calls are TRBV7-2 and TRBJ2-1; either TRBD1 or TRBD2 may fit D (6 bases each). Germline V lookup: CDR1 SGHTA, CDR2 FQGNSA. V was cut by 1 base and J by 12 bases, with 13 bases left in between. The CDR3 totals 13 residues.

This clonotype was found many times. This chain uses TRBV5-1 with TRBJ1-1; possible D gene TRBD1, 5 bases. V was shortened by 2 bases and J by 7 bases, with 18 bases between the two germline ends. This CDR3 spans 15 amino acids. The V gene's germline CDR1 is SGHRS and CDR2 YFSETQ. CDR3 amino acids: CASSLSAGLEIEAFF. For the CDR3, the DNA is TGCGCCAGCAGCTTAAGTGCAGGGTTGGAGATTGAAGCTTTCTTT.

The sample holds many counts of this clonotype. The chain carries TRBV7-7 and TRBJ2-1; a possible D gene is TRBD1 (6 bases). Germline V gene lookup returns CDR1 SSHAT and CDR2 FNYEAQ (reference sequence). The CDR3 runs to 11 residues. The V end was cut by 6 bases, the J end by 9 bases, with 9 bases between. The CDR3 sequence is CASSQGGEQFF. In nucleotides, the CDR3 is TGTGCCAGCAGTCAAGGGGGTGAGCAGTTCTTC.

The chain links TRBV7-9 to TRBJ2-7, with 7 bases lining up with TRBD1. Trimming removed 8 bases from V and 3 bases from J; junction bases left unmatched: 10. Germline V CDR1 and CDR2: SEHNR, FQNEAQ (reference sequence). CDR3 size: 14 residues. The CDR3 sequence: CASEVQGVVYEQYF. CDR3 bases: TGTGCCAGCGAGGTGCAGGGGGTGGTCTACGAGCAGTACTTC.